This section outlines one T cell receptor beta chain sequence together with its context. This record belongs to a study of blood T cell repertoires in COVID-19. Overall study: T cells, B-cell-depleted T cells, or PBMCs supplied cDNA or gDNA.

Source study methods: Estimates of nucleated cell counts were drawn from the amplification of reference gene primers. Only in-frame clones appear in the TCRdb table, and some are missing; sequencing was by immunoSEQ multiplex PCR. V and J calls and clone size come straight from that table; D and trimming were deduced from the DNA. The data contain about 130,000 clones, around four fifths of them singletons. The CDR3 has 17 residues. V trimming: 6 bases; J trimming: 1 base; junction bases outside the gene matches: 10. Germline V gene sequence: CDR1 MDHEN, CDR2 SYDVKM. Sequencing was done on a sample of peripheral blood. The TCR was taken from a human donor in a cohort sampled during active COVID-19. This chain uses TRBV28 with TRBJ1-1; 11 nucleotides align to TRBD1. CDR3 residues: CASRHPRDRGGNTEAFF. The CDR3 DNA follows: TGTGCCAGCAGGCACCCAAGGGACAGGGGGGGGAACACTGAAGCTTTCTTT.